Listed here are 13 T cell receptor beta chains from one sample, sequenced in a study of shared clonotypes between healthy human individuals. Clones were read by immunoSEQ multiplex PCR, and TCRdb kept only the in-frame ones, dropping some. This table holds 1 million to 1.2 million clones, roughly 80% found once. The sequencing input was memory CD4+ T cells from PBMCs. Regarding subset: CD45RA-negative fraction. The receptor source for this set is a man younger than 35 in good health. Some clones in this sample may be carry-over from other donors' samples.

This rearrangement joins TRBV2 to TRBJ1-1; D may be TRBD1 (5 bases). Per the germline V gene, CDR1 is SNHLY and CDR2 is FYNNEI. This CDR3 spans 14 amino acids. Deletions cut 5 bases from V and 1 base from J, with 11 bases between. CDR3 sequence reads: CASSKGEANTEAFF. The CDR3 DNA reads TGTGCCAGCAGTAAAGGGGAGGCGAACACTGAAGCTTTCTTT.

The chain joins TRBV6-6 to TRBJ2-5; D may be TRBD1 (5 bases). Per germline, CDR1 MNHNY and CDR2 SVGAGI (reference sequence). Trimming removed 5 bases from V and 4 bases from J, with 11 bases in between. The CDR3 is made up of 13 amino acids. The DNA of the CDR3 is TGTGCCAGCAGTACACAGGTGGGAGAGACCCAGTACTTC. Translation: CASSTQVGETQYF.

The genes are TRBV29-1 and TRBJ2-3; weak D call: TRBD1 (6 bases). CDR1 is SQVTM and CDR2 is ANQGSEA in the germline V gene. V dropped 4 bases and J dropped 2 bases, with 16 bases sitting between them. This CDR3 comprises 15 residues. The CDR3 sequence: CSVVRGVGATDTQYF. The CDR3 coding sequence is TGCAGCGTTGTAAGGGGAGTGGGGGCCACAGATACGCAGTATTTT.

Remarks on this clone: Other DNA sequences of this sample code for an identical CDR3. The rearrangement links TRBV20-1 to TRBJ1-1; D gene unclear. Trimming shortened V by 3 bases and J by 2 bases, and 4 bases separated the two germline ends. Germline CDR1 is DFQATT and CDR2 is SNEGSKA (reference sequence). This CDR3 is 11 amino acids long. CDR3 sequence: CSASRNTEAFF. As DNA, the CDR3 is TGCAGTGCTAGTCGTAACACTGAAGCTTTCTTT.

The genes are TRBV2 and TRBJ2-1, with TRBD1 matching over 11 bases. The CDR3 has 15 amino acids. Germline V lookup: CDR1 SNHLY, CDR2 FYNNEI. With 7 bases clipped from V and 6 bases from J, the junction kept 8 bases outside the gene matches. This chain's CDR3 is CASTPDRGRFNEQFF. CDR3 DNA: TGTGCCAGCACCCCGGACAGGGGGCGATTCAATGAGCAGTTCTTC.

This clone was recorded only once. V is TRBV7-3 and J is TRBJ2-7, with 7 bases that match TRBD1. The CDR3 is 13 amino acids. With V trimmed by 6 bases and J by 5 bases, 7 bases remained unmatched. The germline V gene has CDR1 SGHTA and CDR2 FQGTGA. As DNA, the CDR3 is TGTGCCAGCAGTCAACGACAGGGAGACGAGCAGTACTTC. This sequence encodes CASSQRQGDEQYF. The full variable domain, its missing parts supplied by reference TRBV7-3 and TRBJ2-7, is GAGVSQTPSNKVTEKGKYVELRCDPISGHTALYWYRQSLGQGPEFLIYFQGTGAADDSGLPNDRFFAVRPEGSVSTLKIQRTERGDSAVYLCASSQRQGDEQYFGPGTRLTVT.

The rearrangement uses TRBV7-8 and TRBJ1-5; maybe TRBD1 (6 bases). Trimming pared 4 bases from V and 0 bases from J, leaving 10 bases between. The germline CDR1 and CDR2 sequences are SGHVS and FQNEAQ. This CDR3 has 15 amino acids. This CDR3 reads CASSSADSSNQPQHF. CDR3 coding DNA: TGTGCCAGCAGCTCCGCGGACAGTAGCAATCAGCCCCAGCATTTT.

The rearrangement links TRBV5-1 to TRBJ2-7, with TRBD1 identical over 7 bases. The CDR3 runs to 15 residues. The germline V gene encodes CDR1 SGHRS and CDR2 YFSETQ. V shed 4 bases and J 2 bases; nucleotides not matched to a gene: 9. CDR3 amino acids: CASSTQQGNPYEQYF. CDR3 coding DNA: TGCGCCAGCAGCACTCAACAGGGGAACCCCTACGAGCAGTACTTC.

Comments on this clone: One end of the junction varies from germline; a read error may be responsible. The V gene is TRBV6-6, the J gene TRBJ2-3; D may correspond to TRBD1 or TRBD2 (5 bases each). CDR1 and CDR2 (germline): MNHNY, SVGAGI (reference sequence). The CDR3 extends over 11 amino acids. The CDR3 region has the DNA TGTGCCAGCAGTTATGAGGGGACCAGGCATTTT. Protein sequence: CASSYEGTRHF.

The chain uses TRBV10-3 and TRBJ1-5; D is possibly TRBD1 (5 bases). V was shortened by 3 bases and J by 6 bases, with 15 bases between the two germline ends. The CDR3 covers 15 residues. Germline V CDR1 and CDR2: ENHRY, SYGVKD. The CDR3 here is CAISDRAADGQPQHF. The DNA of the CDR3 is TGTGCCATCAGTGACAGGGCGGCAGACGGTCAGCCCCAGCATTTT.

V gene TRBV7-3 combines with J gene TRBJ1-2; the match to TRBD1 covers 9 bases. The CDR3 totals 16 residues. Trimming removed 3 bases from V and 4 bases from J; junction bases left unmatched: 9. Looked up from germline, CDR1 is SGHTA and CDR2 is FQGTGA. In nucleotides, the CDR3 is TGTGCCAGCAGCTTTCGACCGGGACAGGGCATCTATGGCTACACCTTC. It yields the protein CASSFRPGQGIYGYTF. Full variable domain (outside the CDR3, taken from reference TRBV7-3 and TRBJ1-2): GAGVSQTPSNKVTEKGKYVELRCDPISGHTALYWYRQSLGQGPEFLIYFQGTGAADDSGLPNDRFFAVRPEGSVSTLKIQRTERGDSAVYLCASSFRPGQGIYGYTFGSGTRLTVV.

This clone came up once. The rearrangement links TRBV10-3 to TRBJ1-2; D perhaps matches TRBD1 (5 bases). The CDR3 is 14 amino acids. The germline V gene encodes CDR1 ENHRY and CDR2 SYGVKD. V was clipped by 4 bases and J by 3 bases, with 12 bases between them. As DNA, the CDR3 is TGTGCCATCAGTGCTGCCACAGGCTACTATGGCTACACCTTC. Protein: CAISAATGYYGYTF.

There are a few counts of this clone. The chain recombines TRBV5-1 with TRBJ1-1; possible D gene TRBD1, 6 bases. The CDR3 loop spans 14 amino acids. V gave up 4 bases and J gave up 2 bases, with 12 bases separating them. Germline CDR1 is SGHRS and CDR2 is YFSETQ. The CDR3 loop is CASSPQGFNTEAFF. DNA of the CDR3: TGCGCCAGCAGCCCACAGGGTTTCAACACTGAAGCTTTCTTT. Supplemented by reference TRBV5-1 and TRBJ1-1, the full variable domain reads KAGVTQTPRYLIKTRGQQVTLSCSPISGHRSVSWYQQTPGQGLQFLFEYFSETQRNKGNFPGRFSGRQFSNSRSEMNVSTLELGDSALYLCASSPQGFNTEAFFGQGTRLTVV.